The next 5 T cell receptor beta chains were all read from a single sample in a study of T cells in localized non-small cell lung cancer. Profiled with immunoSEQ multiplex PCR; TCRdb holds only in-frame clones, not every one. The top ten hold 10% to 15% of the sample, which has 2,500 to 3,000 clones, roughly 26% seen once. The source material was normal lung tissue next to the tumor, sampled before any cancer treatment. These receptors originate from a male donor aged 60 or over with stage II lung adenocarcinoma.

The V gene is TRBV5-1, the J gene TRBJ1-2; D unresolved. The CDR3 runs to 14 residues. V lost 0 bases and J lost 4, with 10 bases in between. Germline V gives CDR1 SGHRS, CDR2 YFSETQ. CDR3 sequence (DNA): TGCGCCAGCAGCTTGGAGCAAGCAACCTATGGCTACACCTTC. Protein product: CASSLEQATYGYTF.

The CDR3 protein is CASREQASNYGYTF. CDR3 in DNA: TGTGCCAGTCGGGAACAGGCGAGTAACTATGGCTACACCTTC. V is TRBV19 and J is TRBJ1-2; D might be TRBD1 (5 bases). Germline loops: CDR1 LNHDA, CDR2 SQIVND (reference sequence). Trimming left V 8 bases short and J 1 base short, with 14 bases between. CDR3 size: 14 residues.

This clone was seen a few times. This chain joins TRBV28 and TRBJ1-5; the D is unclear. Trimming pared 4 bases from V and 4 bases from J, leaving 14 bases between. Germline values: CDR1 MDHEN, CDR2 SYDVKM. The length of the CDR3 is 15 residues. CDR3 bases: TGTGCCAGCAGTTCCCCCCGGGAGCTAAATCAGCCCCAGCATTTT. Its translation is CASSSPRELNQPQHF.

The V call is TRBV5-1, the J call TRBJ2-1, with 14 bases fitting TRBD2. The CDR3 loop spans 18 amino acids. Trimming cost V 0 bases and J 8 bases; bases outside gene matches: 10. CDR1 and CDR2 from the germline V gene are SGHRS and YFSETQ. The chain's CDR3 is CASSLAMATSGGADEQFF. The CDR3 DNA sequence: TGCGCCAGCAGCTTGGCCATGGCGACTAGCGGGGGGGCTGATGAGCAGTTCTTC.

By proportion, this clone is large (0.1 to 1%). DNA for the CDR3: TGCAGCGTTGTTGGGCTAGAGGGTGAAAAACTGTTTTTT. It encodes CSVVGLEGEKLFF. The rearrangement joins TRBV29-1 to TRBJ1-4, with unresolved D. There are 13 residues in the CDR3. Trimming shortened V by 4 bases and J by 7 bases, and 13 bases separated the two germline ends. CDR1 and CDR2 from the germline V gene are SQVTM and ANQGSEA.